This paragraph reports one T cell receptor (beta chain). Its antigen is unidentified. This specimen comes from a study of cytomegalovirus exposure and HLA in healthy donors. Overall study context: Per a later analysis, the roughly 680 first-cohort and 120 validation repertoires shared one platform. Overall study results and limits: The classifier, whose performance was assessed in both the original and validation cohorts, reportedly diagnosed cytomegalovirus status with high specificity and sensitivity. A few chains tied to CMV proved CMV antigen-specific in vitro. Whilst most TCR sequences proved rare, a subset of public TCRs occurred across many donors.

Data came from immunoSEQ multiplex PCR; TCRdb stores just in-frame clones and leaves some out. The sample consists of about 170,000 clones, around nine tenths of them appearing once. V lost 0 bases and J lost 8, with 12 bases in between. Germline CDR1 is SGDLS and CDR2 is YYNGEE. CDR3 length: 14 amino acids. The clonotype comes from a woman aged 30 to 39 in good health and CMV-seronegative. The chain couples TRBV9 to TRBJ2-1, with a tentative D call TRBD2 (7 bases). The sample comprised PBMCs. CDR3 sequence: CASSVVGAGDEQFF. CDR3 DNA sequence: TGTGCCAGCAGCGTAGTGGGGGCGGGGGATGAGCAGTTCTTC. Variable domain in full (rest from reference TRBV9 and TRBJ2-1): DSGVTQTPKHLITATGQRVTLRCSPRSGDLSVYWYQQSLDQGLQFLIQYYNGEERAKGNILERFSAQQFPDLHSELNLSSLELGDSALYFCASSVVGAGDEQFFGPGTRLTVL.